This TCR beta chain was retrieved from a study of T cells in tuberculosis. The assay was immunoSEQ multiplex PCR, and TCRdb's table has in-frame clones only and misses some. The sample lists 30,000 to 35,000 clones; approximately 90% were seen once. CDR3 size: 18 residues. The germline CDR1 and CDR2 sequences are MRHNA and SNTAGT. V was pared by 6 bases and J by 1 base, with 22 bases between. The sequenced sample consisted of PBMCs. This TCR was recovered from a donor aged 10-35 years with latent tuberculosis or without tuberculosis infection. The rearrangement joins TRBV6-4 to TRBJ1-5; perhaps TRBD1 as D (5 bases). The CDR3 DNA is TGTGCCAGCAGACGTGGTGCAGGGTCCAGTCGGAGCAATCAGCCCCAGCATTTT. Translating it yields CASRRGAGSSRSNQPQHF.